A selection of T cell receptor beta chains follows, all from one sample in a study of T cells in tuberculosis. The assay was immunoSEQ multiplex PCR, and TCRdb's table has in-frame clones only and misses some. This repertoire shows approximately 88,000 clones, roughly 93% found once; its top ten account for approximately 2%. Sequenced material: CD1b-GMM tetramer-negative cells sorted from PBMCs. The receptors shown here come from an adult woman with latent tuberculosis. The CDR3 runs from the conserved cysteine through the conserved F or W. A D gene is named only where the DNA matches it firmly. Some rows have no size entry. The others give once, few or many, or a class for an expanded clone.

j_call cdr3_length v_call d_call clone_size cdr3_nt cdr3_aa
TRBJ2-7 14 TRBV18 TRBD2 - TGTGCCAGCTCACCATCCGGGGGGGCCCACGAGCAGTACTTC CASSPSGGAHEQYF
TRBJ1-2 16 TRBV5-4 TRBD1 - TGTGCCAGCAGCCGCCGATTACAGGGGGCGGGGAGTGGCTACACCTTC CASSRRLQGAGSGYTF
TRBJ1-5 12 TRBV6-1 - - TGTGCCAGCACTAAGCTCCCCCAGCCCCAGCATTTT CASTKLPQPQHF
TRBJ1-2 11 TRBV20-1 - - TGCAGTGCGATCAGGACAGATGGCTACACCTTC CSAIRTDGYTF
TRBJ1-2 15 TRBV7-2 - - TGTGCCAGCAGCCCCCCGCCCCCAGGATTCTATGGCTACACCTTC CASSPPPPGFYGYTF
TRBJ2-3 16 TRBV5-4 TRBD2 once TGTGCCAGCAGCCGGACTAGCGGGGGGATCACAGATACGCAGTATTTT CASSRTSGGITDTQYF
TRBJ1-6 14 TRBV18 - - TGTGCCAGCTCCCTTTCTTCCTATAATTCACCCCTCCACTTT CASSLSSYNSPLHF
TRBJ2-1 17 TRBV28 TRBD1 once TGTGCCAGCAGTCCCCGACAGGGCCCTCAACCCTACAATGAGCAGTTCTTC CASSPRQGPQPYNEQFF
TRBJ2-1 15 TRBV11-2 TRBD2 once TGTGCCAGCAGCTCTGGGACTAGCGGGGTTCGAGAGCAGTTCTTC CASSSGTSGVREQFF
TRBJ2-2 15 TRBV27 - - TGTGCCAGCAGTTTAATTGGGGCAAACACCGGGGAGCTGTTTTTT CASSLIGANTGELFF
TRBJ2-2 17 TRBV28 TRBD1 - TGTGCCAGCAGACCGCTAATAACAGGGGGCAACACCGGGGAGCTGTTTTTT CASRPLITGGNTGELFF
TRBJ1-5 12 TRBV11-2 - - TGTGCCAGCAGCGCGGTTGGGCAGCCCCAGCATTTT CASSAVGQPQHF
TRBJ1-1 15 TRBV5-4 TRBD1 - TGTGCCAGCAGCTTGGCCGGGACAGGGCCCACTGAAGCTTTCTTT CASSLAGTGPTEAFF
TRBJ2-1 16 TRBV2 - once TGTGCCAGCAGTGTGTTGGGGGCTGGGTCTGGAAATGAGCAGTTCTTC CASSVLGAGSGNEQFF
TRBJ2-6 17 TRBV19 - - TGTGCCAGTAGTATCGGCGTGAGGCTCTCTGGGGCCAACGTCCTGACTTTC CASSIGVRLSGANVLTF
TRBJ2-7 15 TRBV7-9 TRBD1 medium-sized TGTGCCAGCAGCGATGTTAGGGACAGCTCCTACGAGCAGTACTTC CASSDVRDSSYEQYF
TRBJ2-1 13 TRBV14 - - TGTGCCAGCAGCCCCGTCCCCTACAATGAGCAGTTCTTC CASSPVPYNEQFF
TRBJ2-1 16 TRBV7-9 - - TGTGCCAGCAGCCCTAGACTAGGTGGTAGAAACAATGAGCAGTTCTTC CASSPRLGGRNNEQFF
TRBJ2-5 13 TRBV11-3 - few TGTGCCAGCAGCTTATCGGGTGAAGAGACCCAGTACTTC CASSLSGEETQYF
TRBJ1-1 14 TRBV5-4 TRBD1 - TGTGCCAGCAGCGAAGACAGGGGGCCTGCCGAAGCTTTCTTT CASSEDRGPAEAFF
TRBJ1-4 14 TRBV7-9 TRBD1 - TGTGCCAGCAGCTTAGGACAGGGAGTAGAAAAACTGTTTTTT CASSLGQGVEKLFF
TRBJ2-1 15 TRBV7-9 TRBD1 - TGTGCCAGCAGCTTCCGGGACAGGGTCCGTCTTGAGCAGTTCTTC CASSFRDRVRLEQFF
TRBJ1-1 12 TRBV6-1 - - TGTGCCAGCAGTGAACTACAGGGAGAAGCTTTCTTT CASSELQGEAFF
TRBJ2-3 15 TRBV11-2 - - TGTGCCAGCAGCTTAGGGCTAGCAGCCACAGATACGCAGTATTTT CASSLGLAATDTQYF
TRBJ2-5 16 TRBV10-3 - - TGTGCCATCAGTGAGTCGACTGAGGGATCGACAGAGACCCAGTACTTC CAISESTEGSTETQYF
TRBJ2-4 14 TRBV19 - - TGTGCCAGTATGGCCTTCGGGGCCAAAAACATTCAGTACTTC CASMAFGAKNIQYF
TRBJ2-7 13 TRBV19 TRBD1 - TGTGCCAGTAGTATAAACAGGGGGGAAGAGCAGTACTTC CASSINRGEEQYF
TRBJ1-2 13 TRBV28 TRBD1 - TGTGCCAGCAGTACTAGGGACAGGGGTGGCTACACCTTC CASSTRDRGGYTF
TRBJ2-1 17 TRBV9 - - TGTGCCAGCAGCGTAGGAGGCGGCTTAAGCTCCTACAATGAGCAGTTCTTC CASSVGGGLSSYNEQFF
TRBJ2-2 17 TRBV5-4 TRBD2 - TGTGCCAGCAGCTTGGCTAGCGGGGACGCGAACACCGGGGAGCTGTTTTTT CASSLASGDANTGELFF
TRBJ1-1 11 TRBV30 - - TGTGCCTGGAACGGGGGTACTGAAGCTTTCTTT CAWNGGTEAFF
TRBJ2-2 18 TRBV19 TRBD1 - TGTGCCAGTATACCCGGGACAGGGACCTCTTCGAACACCGGGGAGCTGTTTTTT CASIPGTGTSSNTGELFF
TRBJ1-3 16 TRBV5-1 TRBD1 - TGCGCCAGCAGCTTGGAGGGACAGGGGCAAGGAGACACCATATATTTT CASSLEGQGQGDTIYF
TRBJ2-5 14 TRBV5-1 - - TGCGCCAGCAGCTTGGGGGGCCCACAAGAGACCCAGTACTTC CASSLGGPQETQYF
TRBJ2-7 15 TRBV7-2 - - TGTGCCAGCAGGGCCTCGGGACAAAACTCCTACGAGCAGTACTTC CASRASGQNSYEQYF
TRBJ1-2 16 TRBV14 - - TGTGCCAGCAGCCCCCTCCCTCAGGGAGGGGTCTATGGCTACACCTTC CASSPLPQGGVYGYTF
TRBJ1-2 15 TRBV14 - - TGTGCCAGCAGCCAAGATGTCGACAGGCGTCGGGGCTACACCTTC CASSQDVDRRRGYTF
TRBJ2-5 16 TRBV4-1 TRBD1 - TGCGCCAGCAGCCAAGATGGGACAGGGGGCGGTGAGACCCAGTACTTC CASSQDGTGGGETQYF
TRBJ2-7 16 TRBV7-9 TRBD2 - TGTGCCAGCAGTTCCGCGGGAGGGGGCACTAGCTACGAGCAGTACTTC CASSSAGGGTSYEQYF
TRBJ2-5 14 TRBV10-3 TRBD1 - TGTGCCATCGGTGAACAAGGACAGGTAGAGACCCAGTACTTC CAIGEQGQVETQYF
TRBJ2-3 15 TRBV19 - - TGTGCCAGTAGTGGGGGTTGGGGGGGCACAGATACGCAGTATTTT CASSGGWGGTDTQYF
TRBJ2-2 14 TRBV29-1 TRBD1 - TGCAGCGGTGGACAGGGCCCGAACACCGGGGAGCTGTTTTTT CSGGQGPNTGELFF
TRBJ2-6 17 TRBV5-1 - - TGCGCCAGCAGCCCCTCCCAAGGACTCTCTGGGGCCAACGTCCTGACTTTC CASSPSQGLSGANVLTF